This TCR beta chain was sequenced in a study of beta chain features in type 1 diabetes. Across the study: Age, gender and cell yields were similar between patients and healthy donors. Study-level results: Whether HLA type affects TCRB rearrangement stayed undetermined in the present work.

This clone was detected a few times. What it binds is unknown. The sample contains more than one DNA sequence encoding this CDR3. On average, the one heparinised blood draw given by each donor was around 110 mL. Trimming removed 1 base from V and 2 bases from J, with 10 bases in between. CDR3 length equals 15 residues. Looked up from germline, CDR1 is SGHTA and CDR2 is FQGNSA. cDNA synthesis used the whole RNA isolate, giving expressed TCRB sequences. TCRdb's table, derived via immunoSEQ multiplex PCR, lists solely in-frame clones and lacks some. Of 300,000 to 450,000 clones listed, around 12% were seen once; the top ten hold about 0.017%.

This chain connects TRBV7-2 to TRBJ2-3, with D possibly being TRBD2 (6 bases). Material: naive CD4+ T cells from blood. The sequence derives from a man younger than 35 in good health. The CDR3 nucleotides read TGTGCCAGCAGCTTAGTTAGCGGCTCCACAGATACGCAGTATTTT. Amino acids: CASSLVSGSTDTQYF. The full variable domain, its missing parts supplied by reference TRBV7-2 and TRBJ2-3, is GAGVSQSPSNKVTEKGKDVELRCDPISGHTALYWYRQSLGQGLEFLIYFQGNSAPDKSGLPSDRFSAERTGGSVSTLTIQRTQQEDSAVYLCASSLVSGSTDTQYFGPGTRLTVL.